This passage covers 15 T cell receptor beta chains from one sample sequenced in a study of PD-L1 blockade in urothelial cancer. Specified time point: pretreatment peripheral blood. Produced via immunoSEQ multiplex PCR; TCRdb's table is partial and in-frame only. The table has approximately 32,000 clones, roughly 82% seen once. Sequenced here: PBMCs, sampled around atezolizumab (anti-PD-L1) treatment. Receptors were obtained from a man aged 60-69 years with urothelial cancer.

V is TRBV4-2 and J is TRBJ1-2; 8 positions agree with TRBD1. The CDR3 runs to 14 residues. With V trimmed by 4 bases and J by 4 bases, 5 bases remained unmatched. Per the germline V gene, CDR1 is LGHNA and CDR2 is YNFKEQ. The CDR3 here is CASSREGQVYGYTF. The CDR3 coding sequence is TGTGCCAGCAGCCGGGAGGGACAGGTCTATGGCTACACCTTC.

This sequence joins TRBV28 and TRBJ1-5; D is unresolved. This CDR3 has 13 residues. Germline values: CDR1 MDHEN, CDR2 SYDVKM. V was shortened by 8 bases and J by 4 bases, with 12 bases between the two germline ends. The CDR3 nucleotides are TGTGCCAGCGAGGGTTCGGGGAATCAGCCCCAGCATTTT. It codes for CASEGSGNQPQHF.

This chain uses TRBV10-3 with TRBJ1-5, with 8 bases that match TRBD1. The length of the CDR3 is 17 residues. Germline V gene sequence: CDR1 ENHRY, CDR2 SYGVKD. Trimming cost V 4 bases and J 0 bases; bases outside gene matches: 8. The CDR3 sequence is CAISAGQGDISNQPQHF. Written as DNA, the CDR3 is TGTGCCATCAGTGCAGGACAGGGAGATATTAGCAATCAGCCCCAGCATTTT.

The chain is built from TRBV30 and TRBJ2-7; a possible D gene is TRBD2 (5 bases). Trimming left V 0 bases short and J 7 bases short, with 7 bases between. This CDR3 has 11 residues. CDR1 and CDR2 from the germline V gene are GTSNPN and SVGIG (reference sequence). This CDR3 reads CAWSVLEEQYF. CDR3 in DNA: TGTGCCTGGAGTGTACTAGAAGAGCAGTACTTC.

The chain is built from TRBV7-2 and TRBJ2-5; no reliable D call. Per germline, CDR1 SGHTA and CDR2 FQGNSA. The CDR3 covers 13 residues. Between the trimmed V and J ends, which lost 2 bases and 4 bases, there was a span of 8 bases. CDR3: CASSLSSPETQYF. CDR3 coding DNA: TGTGCCAGCAGCTTATCATCCCCAGAGACCCAGTACTTC.

The chain recombines TRBV20-1 with TRBJ2-1, with D hard to call. Germline CDR1 reads DFQATT; CDR2 reads SNEGSKA (reference sequence). Deletions cut 5 bases from V and 8 bases from J, with 10 bases between. The CDR3 runs to 11 residues. The CDR3 here is CSAALGDEQFF. CDR3 DNA sequence: TGCAGTGCTGCCCTGGGCGATGAGCAGTTCTTC.

This clone occurred a few times. This chain joins TRBV6-1 and TRBJ2-3; weak D call: TRBD2 (6 bases). The CDR3 spans 13 residues. Germline CDR1 MNHNS, CDR2 SASEGT. V shed 1 base and J shed 4 bases, with 6 bases lying between them. The CDR3 coding sequence is TGTGCCAGCAGTGAAGGACTAGCAGATACGCAGTATTTT. Amino acid sequence: CASSEGLADTQYF.

This chain links TRBV7-9 with TRBJ2-5; D is uncertain. V lost 6 bases, J lost 4 bases, and 12 bases lay in between. This CDR3 contains 13 residues. Germline V lookup: CDR1 SEHNR, CDR2 FQNEAQ (reference sequence). CDR3 protein: CASRLLVRETQYF. In DNA, the CDR3 is TGTGCCAGCAGATTGTTAGTCCGAGAGACCCAGTACTTC.

The V and J genes are TRBV5-1 and TRBJ2-7; the match to TRBD2 covers 8 bases. The CDR3 runs 13 residues. Germline loops: CDR1 SGHRS, CDR2 YFSETQ. V shed 4 bases and J 4 bases; nucleotides not matched to a gene: 4. CDR3 sequence reads: CASSRRGDYEQYF. CDR3 nucleotide sequence: TGCGCCAGCAGCAGGCGGGGGGATTACGAGCAGTACTTC.

The chain joins TRBV11-2 to TRBJ2-7; 9 bases align to TRBD1. The V gene's germline CDR1 is SGHAT and CDR2 FQNNGV. Trimming at V came to 5 bases and at J to 4 bases, leaving 18 bases not matched to a gene. CDR3 size: 18 residues. CDR3 DNA sequence: TGTGCCAGCAGCCTCCCGACAGGGGGAATAGTGACCTCATACGAGCAGTACTTC. This gives the protein CASSLPTGGIVTSYEQYF.

The chain joins TRBV19 to TRBJ1-1; D possibly corresponds to TRBD1 (5 bases). CDR3 length: 14 amino acids. The germline CDR1 and CDR2 sequences are LNHDA and SQIVND (reference sequence). V was trimmed by 5 bases and J by 3 bases, leaving 13 bases between them. The CDR3 sequence: CASSSWGRYTEAFF. Here the CDR3 DNA reads TGTGCCAGTAGTTCCTGGGGGAGGTACACTGAAGCTTTCTTT.

The genes are TRBV14 and TRBJ1-2; TRBD1 might be the D (6 bases). The CDR3 runs to 15 residues. V was cut by 4 bases and J by 4 bases, with 16 bases left in between. Germline V lookup: CDR1 SGHDN, CDR2 FVKESK. CDR3 DNA: TGTGCCAGCAGCCCGCAAAGGACAGCGATCTATGGCTACACCTTC. Its translation: CASSPQRTAIYGYTF.

This chain joins TRBV19 and TRBJ2-1; a possible D gene is TRBD1 (5 bases). The CDR3 totals 14 residues. The germline CDR1 and CDR2 sequences are LNHDA and SQIVND (reference sequence). V was shortened by 3 bases and J by 7 bases, with 13 bases between the two germline ends. DNA of the CDR3: TGTGCCAGTAGTATCTCTCAGGGTGGGAATGAGCAGTTCTTC. Translation gives CASSISQGGNEQFF.

The chain employs TRBV5-4 and TRBJ1-3; 9 bases are shared with TRBD1. The CDR3 length is 18 residues. CDR1 is SGHNT and CDR2 is YYREEE in the germline V gene (reference sequence). J gave up 3 bases and V 3 bases, and 13 bases lay outside the gene matches. CDR3 sequence reads: CASSWGTSTGGDGNTIYF. In DNA form, the CDR3 reads TGTGCCAGCAGCTGGGGGACCTCGACAGGGGGTGATGGAAACACCATATATTTT.

The V call is TRBV27, the J call TRBJ2-7; 13 bases fit TRBD2. This CDR3 spans 18 amino acids. Germline trimming cut 8 bases from V and 4 bases from J; bases unmatched to any gene: 17. Germline V CDR1 and CDR2: MNHEY, SMNVEV (reference sequence). The CDR3 DNA reads TGTGCCAGCCTTGGGACAGCGACTAGCGGGGGGCCACCGTACGAGCAGTACTTC. It translates to CASLGTATSGGPPYEQYF.